One TCR beta chain is described in this entry. This specimen belongs to a study of blood T cell repertoires in COVID-19. The repertoire was sequenced with immunoSEQ multiplex PCR; TCRdb's copy has only in-frame clones and lacks some. This table has 200,000 to 300,000 clones, around 84% appearing once. J was trimmed by 6 bases and V by 7 bases; bases with no gene match: 15. The CDR3 is made up of 17 amino acids. Germline CDR1 and CDR2: MNHEY and SMNVEV (reference sequence). The chain couples TRBV27 to TRBJ2-1; 10 bases fit TRBD2. Material: peripheral blood. This receptor was obtained from a woman in her sixties or seventies with COVID-19, enrolled during active disease. CDR3 protein: CASNQEGGTSVPNEQFF. The CDR3, as DNA: TGTGCCAGCAACCAAGAGGGGGGGACTAGCGTACCCAATGAGCAGTTCTTC.